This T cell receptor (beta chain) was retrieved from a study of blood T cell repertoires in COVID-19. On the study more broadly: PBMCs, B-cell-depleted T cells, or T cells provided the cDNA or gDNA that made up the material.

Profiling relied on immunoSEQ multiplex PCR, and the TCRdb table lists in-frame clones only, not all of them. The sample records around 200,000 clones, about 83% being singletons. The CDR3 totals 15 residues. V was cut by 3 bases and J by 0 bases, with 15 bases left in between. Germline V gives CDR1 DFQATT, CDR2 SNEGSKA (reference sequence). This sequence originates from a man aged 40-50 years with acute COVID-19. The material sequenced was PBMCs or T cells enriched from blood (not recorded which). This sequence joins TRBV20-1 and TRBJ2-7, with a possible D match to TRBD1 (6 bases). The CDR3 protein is CSASAGTSSSYEQYF. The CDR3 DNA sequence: TGCAGTGCTAGTGCCGGGACATCGAGCTCCTACGAGCAGTACTTC.